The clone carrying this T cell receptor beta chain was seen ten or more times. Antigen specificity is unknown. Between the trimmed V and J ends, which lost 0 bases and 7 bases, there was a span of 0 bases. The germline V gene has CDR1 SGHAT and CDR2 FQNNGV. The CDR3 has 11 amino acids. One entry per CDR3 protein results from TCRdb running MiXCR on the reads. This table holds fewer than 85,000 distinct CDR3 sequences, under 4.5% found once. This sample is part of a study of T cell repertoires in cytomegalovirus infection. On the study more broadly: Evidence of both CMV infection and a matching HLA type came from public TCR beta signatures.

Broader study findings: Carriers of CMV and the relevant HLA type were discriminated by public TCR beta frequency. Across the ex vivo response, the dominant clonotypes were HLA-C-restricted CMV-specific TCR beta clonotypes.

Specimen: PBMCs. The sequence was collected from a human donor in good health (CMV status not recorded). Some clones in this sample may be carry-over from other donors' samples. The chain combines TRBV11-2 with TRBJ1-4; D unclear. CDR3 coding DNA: TGTGCCAGCAGCTTAGATGAAAAACTGTTTTTT. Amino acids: CASSLDEKLFF.